This TCR beta chain was retrieved from a study of blood T cell repertoires in COVID-19. Across the study: In each case, the material was cDNA or gDNA derived from T cells, B-cell-depleted T cells, or PBMCs.

The CDR3 is made up of 14 amino acids. Trimming removed 1 base from V and 12 bases from J; junction bases left unmatched: 6. CDR1 is LNHDA, CDR2 SQIVND, per germline (reference sequence). TCRdb keeps only in-frame clones here, not all; method: immunoSEQ multiplex PCR. The sample lists around 470,000 clones, about 88% occurring once. This TCR derives from a man aged 18 to 30 with COVID-19, enrolled during active disease. J is TRBJ2-3 and V is TRBV19; 11 bases line up with TRBD2. Sequenced: peripheral blood. The CDR3 DNA sequence: TGTGCCAGTAGTATAGGCCGGCTAGCGGGGGGTCAGTATTTT. It specifies CASSIGRLAGGQYF.